The 4 T cell receptor beta chains below were found in one sample sequenced in a study of regulatory T cells in long-lasting Graves disease. Arm-PCR with iRepertoire HTBI primers amplified the CDR3 regions for these TCR beta libraries. TCRdb analysed the multiplex PCR reads with MiXCR anew, one entry per CDR3 protein. The profile covers 400,000 to 500,000 distinct CDR3 sequences, with 15% appearing a single time and 16% taken by the ten largest. As for time point: newly diagnosed GD, antithyroid drugs for less than 3 months. From RNA extracted from PBMCs, the TCR library was made. A further study also used this sample, focusing on T cells in Graves' hyperthyroidism and ophthalmopathy.

Sequences were derived from peripheral blood mononuclear cells (PBMCs), sampled at new diagnosis, from a patient treated with antithyroid drugs. Receptors originate from a woman in her twenties or thirties with Graves disease.

The chain couples TRBV4-1 to TRBJ2-7; no firm D call. In germline, CDR1 is MGHRA, CDR2 YSYEKL. The V end lost 1 base, the J end lost 3 bases, and 7 bases lay between the germline ends. CDR3 length: 13 amino acids. This CDR3 reads CASSQVYGYEQYF. Here the CDR3 DNA reads TGCGCCAGCAGCCAAGTGTACGGCTACGAGCAGTACTTC.

This clonotype was seen ten or more times. The chain couples TRBV7-2 to TRBJ2-3; 12 bases line up with TRBD2. This CDR3 region has 18 residues. CDR1 and CDR2 from the germline V gene are SGHTA and FQGNSA. V gave up 4 bases and J gave up 0 bases; unmatched junction bases: 8. In DNA form, the CDR3 reads TGTGCCAGCAGCTACCTAGCGGGAGGGCTGCCCAGCACAGATACGCAGTATTTT. Protein product: CASSYLAGGLPSTDTQYF. The whole variable domain, remainder taken from reference TRBV7-2 and TRBJ2-3, is GAGVSQSPSNKVTEKGKDVELRCDPISGHTALYWYRQSLGQGLEFLIYFQGNSAPDKSGLPSDRFSAERTGGSVSTLTIQRTQQEDSAVYLCASSYLAGGLPSTDTQYFGPGTRLTVL.

This clonotype was detected a few times. The V call is TRBV9, the J call TRBJ1-3; D is perhaps TRBD1 (5 bases). The CDR3 runs to 17 residues. Germline lookup yields CDR1 SGDLS and CDR2 YYNGEE. V was pared by 4 bases and J by 0 bases, with 17 bases between. The CDR3 DNA is TGTGCCAGCAGCACCCATACCGGGACCTCCTCTGGAAACACCATATATTTT. Residues: CASSTHTGTSSGNTIYF.

The chain employs TRBV7-8 and TRBJ1-1; tentatively, D is TRBD1 (6 bases). Germline lookup yields CDR1 SGHVS and CDR2 FQNEAQ. The CDR3 contains 15 residues. V lost 5 bases to trimming and J lost 4 bases, with 17 bases between them. This chain's CDR3 is CASSRLGAGVTEAFF. Written as DNA, the CDR3 is TGTGCCAGCAGCCGCCTGGGGGCCGGGGTCACTGAAGCTTTCTTT.